These 31 T cell receptor beta chains were all obtained from the same sample, sequenced in a study of blood T cell repertoires in COVID-19. Only in-frame clones appear in the TCRdb table, and some are missing; sequencing was by immunoSEQ multiplex PCR. The sample carries about 220,000 clones, over 75% recorded once. Sequenced input: PBMCs or T cells enriched from blood (not recorded which). These receptors came from a woman in her sixties or seventies who had recovered from COVID-19.

V and J are TRBV5-1 and TRBJ2-5, with TRBD1 matching 11 bases. The germline gives CDR1 SGHRS, CDR2 YFSETQ. V shed 0 bases, J shed 5 bases, and the junction held 6 bases outside the gene matches. This CDR3 is 16 amino acids long. The CDR3 DNA reads as TGCGCCAGCAGCTTGGCCGGGACAGGGGGATGGGAGACCCAGTACTTC. This encodes CASSLAGTGGWETQYF.

The CDR3 DNA reads as TGTGCCAGCAGCCTCACCGGTAGTAGGGGATGGGTCGAGCAGTACTTC. This gives the protein CASSLTGSRGWVEQYF. This chain connects TRBV11-2 to TRBJ2-7; the D gene is possibly TRBD1 (5 bases). The CDR3 is 16 amino acids. CDR1 SGHAT and CDR2 FQNNGV come from the germline V gene. Between the trimmed V and J ends, which lost 5 bases and 6 bases, there was a span of 23 bases.

The chain uses TRBV27 and TRBJ1-2; 11 nucleotides align to TRBD1. The CDR3 sequence is 14 residues long. The trim removed 5 bases at V and 2 bases at J, leaving 1 base unmatched. Germline V gene sequence: CDR1 MNHEY, CDR2 SMNVEV (reference sequence). As DNA, the CDR3 is TGTGCCAGCAGTCGGACAGGGGGCAACTATGGCTACACCTTC. Its translation is CASSRTGGNYGYTF.

The V and J genes are TRBV15 and TRBJ2-1, with TRBD1 matching over 9 bases. Germline CDR1 is LNHNV and CDR2 is YYDKDF (reference sequence). Trimming cost V 6 bases and J 8 bases; bases outside gene matches: 14. This CDR3 is built from 16 residues. In DNA form, the CDR3 reads TGTGCCACCAGGACACGGCTGGGACAGGGTGGCTATGAGCAGTTCTTC. Translation gives CATRTRLGQGGYEQFF.

The chain combines TRBV9 with TRBJ2-4; D is undetermined. Per the germline V gene, CDR1 is SGDLS and CDR2 is YYNGEE. The CDR3 contains 17 residues. With 0 bases removed from V and 0 bases from J, the gap between germline ends came to 13 bases. CDR3 bases: TGTGCCAGCAGCGTAGTAGCCAACCTATTAGCCAAAAACATTCAGTACTTC. Its protein product is CASSVVANLLAKNIQYF.

This chain joins TRBV27 and TRBJ1-2; D possibly corresponds to TRBD1 (5 bases). The germline gives CDR1 MNHEY, CDR2 SMNVEV (reference sequence). This CDR3 contains 14 residues. Trimming stripped 0 bases from V and 4 bases from J, with 9 bases between. For the CDR3, the DNA is TGTGCCAGCAGTTTATCGGGGCAGATCTATGGCTACACCTTC. It codes for CASSLSGQIYGYTF.

This clone was observed a single time. This chain links TRBV6-5 with TRBJ2-7; 8 nucleotides match TRBD2. Per the germline V gene, CDR1 is MNHEY and CDR2 is SVGAGI. V was pared by 6 bases and J by 2 bases, with 9 bases of the junction left unmatched. The CDR3 consists of 15 residues. CDR3 amino acids: CASSPGGGRAYEQYF. For the CDR3, the DNA is TGTGCCAGCAGCCCCGGGGGGGGGCGAGCCTACGAGCAGTACTTC.

This clone has more than one count but fewer than ten. CDR3 sequence (DNA): TGTGCCAGCAGCTTGGTGGGCGTCTCCCCAGGCTACGAGCAGTACTTC. It encodes CASSLVGVSPGYEQYF. The chain couples TRBV7-9 to TRBJ2-7; D is unclear. Per the germline V gene, CDR1 is SEHNR and CDR2 is FQNEAQ (reference sequence). V lost 3 bases, J lost 3 bases, and 18 bases lay in between. The CDR3 runs to 16 residues.

J is TRBJ2-7 and V is TRBV5-1, with 12 bases that match TRBD2. Germline CDR1 SGHRS, CDR2 YFSETQ. This CDR3 has 15 amino acids. V was clipped by 4 bases and J by 3 bases; unmatched bases: 5. The CDR3 sequence: CASSIWTSGNYEQYF. The DNA for the CDR3 is TGCGCCAGCAGCATCTGGACTAGCGGGAACTACGAGCAGTACTTC.

This clone occurred once. The chain links TRBV19 to TRBJ2-1; D remains unclear. In germline, CDR1 is LNHDA, CDR2 SQIVND (reference sequence). This CDR3 has 13 residues. V lost 3 bases and J lost 3, with 6 bases in between. The CDR3 sequence is CASSIGLYNEQFF. The CDR3 DNA reads as TGTGCCAGTAGTATCGGTCTCTACAATGAGCAGTTCTTC.

This clone was observed a handful of times. This rearrangement joins TRBV10-3 to TRBJ2-7; D is uncertain. V lost 2 bases to trimming and J lost 5 bases, with 13 bases between them. CDR3 size: 14 residues. Germline CDR1 reads ENHRY; CDR2 reads SYGVKD. Written as DNA, the CDR3 is TGTGCCATCAGTGAGGAAGACTGGGTCAACGAGCAGTACTTC. This codes for CAISEEDWVNEQYF.

J is TRBJ2-2 and V is TRBV6-5; 10 bases map to TRBD2. Germline assignment: CDR1 MNHEY and CDR2 SVGAGI. This CDR3 comprises 14 residues. V shed 10 bases, J shed 6 bases, and the junction held 8 bases outside the gene matches. The CDR3 loop is CATRTSGGSGELFF. The CDR3 DNA reads TGTGCCACCCGGACTAGCGGAGGCTCCGGGGAGCTGTTTTTT.

This clone was seen only once. V gene TRBV4-3 combines with J gene TRBJ2-3; 8 bases fit TRBD2. The CDR3 has 17 residues. Germline V lookup: CDR1 LGHNA, CDR2 YSLEER. After removal of 2 bases from V and 0 bases from J, the junction contained 7 bases not matched to a gene. CDR3 sequence (DNA): TGCGCCAGCAGCCAAAAAAGCGGGGGACGAAGCACAGATACGCAGTATTTT. As protein: CASSQKSGGRSTDTQYF.

This chain connects TRBV3-1 (or the pseudogene TRBV3-2) to TRBJ2-7, with a weak D call TRBD2 (6 bases). CDR1 and CDR2 from the germline V gene are LGHDT and YNNKEL (reference sequence). CDR3 size: 15 residues. V lost 2 bases and J 3 bases, leaving 14 bases between the germline ends. Here the CDR3 DNA reads TGTGCCAGCAGCCAAAAACCGAGGGGACTCTACGAGCAGTACTTC. Its protein product is CASSQKPRGLYEQYF.

This chain joins TRBV29-1 and TRBJ1-5, with D hard to call. The CDR3 is 12 amino acids. The V gene lost 1 base and the J gene lost 7 bases, with 8 bases spanning the gap. CDR1 is SQVTM and CDR2 is ANQGSEA in the germline V gene. The CDR3 sequence is CSVEGSGQPQHF. The CDR3 DNA is TGCAGCGTTGAAGGGTCAGGCCAGCCCCAGCATTTT.

The chain is built from TRBV5-1 and TRBJ1-2; perhaps TRBD1 as D (5 bases). Germline assignment: CDR1 SGHRS and CDR2 YFSETQ. Deletions cut 0 bases from V and 3 bases from J, with 9 bases between. The CDR3 contains 14 residues. The CDR3 is CASSLGDRDYGYTF. CDR3 DNA: TGCGCCAGCAGCTTGGGTGACAGAGACTATGGCTACACCTTC.

In the case of this clone: Relative to the germline gene, one junction end is altered; a read error may explain this. The V and J genes are TRBV5-1 and TRBJ2-2; D uncertain. In germline, CDR1 is SGHRS, CDR2 YFSETQ. This CDR3 region has 16 residues. CDR3: CVSSLNLGANTGELFF. The DNA for the CDR3 is TGCGTCAGCAGCTTGAATCTGGGCGCGAACACCGGGGAGCTGTTTTTT.

This sequence joins TRBV4-2 and TRBJ2-3, with TRBD2 matching 11 bases. CDR1 and CDR2 (germline): LGHNA, YNFKEQ. V lost 0 bases, J lost 4 bases, and 3 bases stayed unmatched. The CDR3 is made up of 16 amino acids. The CDR3 DNA reads as TGTGCCAGCAGCCAAGATAGTAGCGGGGGGGCAGATACGCAGTATTTT. Residues: CASSQDSSGGADTQYF.

This chain uses TRBV20-1 with TRBJ2-1, with a weak D call TRBD1 (5 bases). Looked up from germline, CDR1 is DFQATT and CDR2 is SNEGSKA (reference sequence). The CDR3 extends over 11 amino acids. V was trimmed by 5 bases and J by 8 bases, leaving 10 bases between them. CDR3 in DNA: TGCAGTGCTCGGCAGGGCTATGAGCAGTTCTTC. Protein: CSARQGYEQFF.

The chain employs TRBV7-9 and TRBJ2-7; the D gene is possibly TRBD1 (5 bases). The ends were cut back, 5 bases at V and 2 bases at J, with 10 bases in the middle. The CDR3 has 13 amino acids. The germline gives CDR1 SEHNR, CDR2 FQNEAQ (reference sequence). The CDR3 is CASSPTGTYEQYF. The CDR3, as DNA: TGTGCCAGCAGCCCCACAGGAACCTACGAGCAGTACTTC.

The V call is TRBV27, the J call TRBJ2-1; a weak D match, TRBD2 (6 bases). Deletions cut 5 bases from V and 5 bases from J, with 22 bases between. CDR3 length: 17 residues. Germline CDR1 reads MNHEY; CDR2 reads SMNVEV (reference sequence). The chain's CDR3 is CASSTREGEDKDNEQFF. The CDR3 region has the DNA TGTGCCAGCAGTACCCGCGAAGGGGAGGACAAAGACAATGAGCAGTTCTTC.

This clone has only a few counts. V usage is TRBV29-1 and J usage is TRBJ2-2, with 10 bases aligning to TRBD2. Trimming at V came to 5 bases and at J to 3 bases, leaving 3 bases not matched to a gene. Germline V CDR1 and CDR2: SQVTM, ANQGSEA. This CDR3 is 14 amino acids long. The CDR3 here is CSVPSGGYTGELFF. CDR3 DNA sequence: TGCAGCGTTCCTAGCGGGGGATACACCGGGGAGCTGTTTTTT.

This clone was seen just once. The genes are TRBV9 and TRBJ1-5; tentative D call: TRBD1 (5 bases). Trimming cost V 0 bases and J 7 bases, with 14 bases left between them. The CDR3 sequence is 15 residues long. Germline loops: CDR1 SGDLS, CDR2 YYNGEE. Here the CDR3 reads CASSVGAGGEQPQHF. In nucleotides, the CDR3 is TGTGCCAGCAGCGTAGGGGCCGGGGGAGAACAGCCCCAGCATTTT.

This chain uses TRBV5-1 with TRBJ1-1, with D perhaps matching TRBD1 (5 bases). V was trimmed by 6 bases and J by 1 base, leaving 7 bases between them. The CDR3 covers 12 residues. Germline values: CDR1 SGHRS, CDR2 YFSETQ. CDR3 DNA sequence: TGCGCCAGCACCACAGGGAACACTGAAGCTTTCTTT. Protein sequence: CASTTGNTEAFF.

The chain employs TRBV5-1 and TRBJ2-1; 10 nucleotides line up with TRBD1. This CDR3 spans 14 amino acids. Germline V lookup: CDR1 SGHRS, CDR2 YFSETQ. V shed 7 bases, J shed 9 bases, and the junction held 10 bases outside the gene matches. CDR3 region: CASRREGTGAEQFF. The DNA of the CDR3 is TGCGCCAGCCGACGTGAGGGGACAGGGGCTGAGCAGTTCTTC.

J is TRBJ2-7 and V is TRBV6-5, with a tentative D call TRBD1 (6 bases). Between the trimmed V and J ends, which lost 4 bases and 3 bases, there was a span of 10 bases. The CDR3 is made up of 13 amino acids. Germline loops: CDR1 MNHEY, CDR2 SVGAGI. CDR3 region: CASSSLTGYEQYF. In DNA form, the CDR3 reads TGTGCCAGCAGTTCCCTGACAGGCTACGAGCAGTACTTC.

This rearrangement joins TRBV21-1 to TRBJ1-2; TRBD1, the D gene given by the table, was not confirmed from the DNA. TRBV21-1 has pseudogene status. The CDR3 is 16 amino acids. CDR3 DNA sequence: TGTGCCAGCACCCAAACCGGGACAGGGGGTAACTATGGCTACACCTTC. This sequence encodes CASTQTGTGGNYGYTF.

J is TRBJ2-7 and V is TRBV6-5; D is perhaps TRBD1 (7 bases). The CDR3 totals 13 residues. V dropped 6 bases and J dropped 3 bases, with 12 bases sitting between them. The germline V gene has CDR1 MNHEY and CDR2 SVGAGI. CDR3 region: CASRPQGGYEQYF. DNA of the CDR3: TGTGCCAGCAGGCCTCAGGGGGGCTACGAGCAGTACTTC.

The gene calls are TRBV4-3 and TRBJ1-3; a weak D match, TRBD1 (6 bases). The germline CDR1 and CDR2 sequences are LGHNA and YSLEER. V lost 1 base, J lost 5 bases, and 9 bases lay in between. There are 14 residues in the CDR3. This CDR3 is CASSQADSRNTIYF. The DNA for the CDR3 is TGCGCCAGCAGCCAAGCGGACAGCCGAAACACCATATATTTT.

This chain uses TRBV13 with TRBJ2-6, with D maybe TRBD2 (6 bases). V was trimmed by 4 bases and J by 0 bases, leaving 16 bases between them. Germline V CDR1 and CDR2: PRHDT, FYEKMQ (reference sequence). The CDR3 runs to 18 residues. DNA for the CDR3: TGTGCCAGCAGCTCCCCCCTTGGGACTTACTCTGGGGCCAACGTCCTGACTTTC. This codes for CASSSPLGTYSGANVLTF.

This rearrangement joins TRBV15 to TRBJ1-2, with D maybe TRBD1 (5 bases). The CDR3 contains 14 residues. V lost 5 bases and J 5 bases, leaving 15 bases between the germline ends. The V gene's germline CDR1 is LNHNV and CDR2 YYDKDF (reference sequence). The DNA of the CDR3 is TGTGCCACCAGCGCTGGGTGGGGGGGTTATGGCTACACCTTC. It is translated as CATSAGWGGYGYTF. The variable domain in full, completed from reference TRBV15 and TRBJ1-2, reads DAMVIQNPRYQVTQFGKPVTLSCSQTLNHNVMYWYQQKSSQAPKLLFHYYDKDFNNEADTPDNFQSRRPNTSFCFLDIRSPGLGDTAMYLCATSAGWGGYGYTFGSGTRLTVV.